This is a list of T cell receptor beta chains from one sample in a study of T-cell reconstitution after alpha-beta-depleted transplantation in children. MiXCR, run by TCRdb on the PCR reads, gives a single entry per CDR3 protein. The sample has some 300,000 distinct CDR3 sequences, 9% to 12% seen once. The sample here was PBMCs from the stem cell graft donor, taken from the stem cell graft. These receptors were collected from a human donor who donated a stem cell graft to a child with acute lymphoblastic leukemia. Both conserved end residues are part of each CDR3. Fields, in order: V gene, CDR3 length, D gene, clone size, CDR3 protein. The D gene is left open where the match is weak. Clone size is not always given. Where it is, it says once, few, many or a class for expanded clones.

>TRBV29-1|13|TRBD1|few
CSVVDRGKYEQYF
>TRBV29-1|13|-|-
CSARGLAKNIQYF
>TRBV5-1|16|-|many
CASSLAQGGYPGELFF
>TRBV3-1|15|TRBD2|few
CASSRGLAGHPEQYF
>TRBV4-3|15|TRBD1|-
CASSHGTGGAYEQYF
>TRBV9|16|TRBD1|many
CASSWGQGYGAGELFF
>TRBV7-9|15|-|few
CASSLGQRSTDTQYF
>TRBV20-1|13|TRBD1|-
CSYTGGDPYEQYF
>TRBV5-4|15|TRBD1|many
CASSLGTGGTDTQYF
>TRBV30|19|TRBD2|few
CAWSVRAGFTSGRAETQYF
>TRBV27|18|TRBD2|-
CASSLRPSGMTRFDEQFF
>TRBV6-2/TRBV6-3|14|-|-
CASSPGMGTDTQYF
>TRBV7-7|19|TRBD2|few
CASSLGTSGRTTPTDTQYF
>TRBV19|19|TRBD1|many
CASSQRTGHGGSGANVLTF
>TRBV20-1|17|-|-
CSARDMATRPSYNEQFF
>TRBV10-3|15|-|-
CAISESEGLHYEQYF
>TRBV29-1|13|-|few
CSVEDWGTDTQYF
>TRBV7-2|17|TRBD1|-
CASSGTGGITGSDTQYF
>TRBV5-1|14|-|-
CASSLGQRADTQYF
>TRBV4-3|15|TRBD1|-
CASSPGQGSFYEQYF
>TRBV12-3/TRBV12-4|13|-|few
CASSLNLVETQYF
>TRBV7-9|14|-|-
CASSLATRSYEQYF
>TRBV7-3|16|TRBD2|many
CASSFSGTSGTGELFF
>TRBV28|17|TRBD2|-
CASSLGLAGGPGDTQYF
>TRBV7-9|17|TRBD1|few
CASSSSLGDRGNYGYTF
>TRBV11-1|18|-|-
CASSRVLAGGMTNYGYTF
>TRBV29-1|14|TRBD2|many
CSAALAGAVDEQFF
>TRBV10-3|16|-|-
CAISESGAAAKNIQYF
>TRBV7-7|15|TRBD2|-
CASSLAGDAAETQYF
>TRBV7-6|17|-|few
CASSLGGDGPSYNEQFF
>TRBV20-1|13|TRBD1|many
CSARTGSSYEQYF
>TRBV18|14|-|-
CASSPPISTDTQYF
>TRBV7-9|16|TRBD1|few
CASSLPTGGQGTEAFF
>TRBV7-9|15|-|-
CASSLEQDPTYEQYF
>TRBV7-2|14|-|few
CASSSTPGRYGYTF
>TRBV7-2|16|-|few
CASSLRSGTPRNEQFF
>TRBV4-2|16|-|-
CASSQAAIINTGELFF
>TRBV20-1|15|-|-
CSATRGEFPYNEQFF
>TRBV12-3/TRBV12-4|15|-|many
CASSPRKDSTYGYTF
>TRBV12-5|14|-|few
CASGLPSLGETQYF